Below are 28 T cell receptor beta chains sequenced from a single sample in a study of vaccination effects on CD4 cells after COVID-19. TCRdb keeps only in-frame clones here, not all; method: immunoSEQ multiplex PCR. The sample contains tens of thousands of clones, around two thirds of which appear only once. These receptors' antigens are unknown. Viral peptide pool expansion of antigen-specific CD4+ T cells preceded sequencing in the ViraFEST assay. Researchers isolated CD4+ T cells once about eleven days of culture had elapsed. A positive SARS-CoV-2 PCR test fell between March and December 2020. Sequences were derived from CD4+ T cells from PBMCs cultured with HCoV-NL63 spike peptides, sampled before COVID-19 vaccination. These receptors were collected from a human donor who had a prior SARS-CoV-2 infection.

The gene calls are TRBV10-3 and TRBJ2-5; 8 positions match TRBD1. CDR1 ENHRY and CDR2 SYGVKD come from the germline V gene. J lost 5 bases, V lost 3 bases, and 11 bases had no gene match. The CDR3 consists of 16 residues. CDR3 coding DNA: TGTGCCATCAGTGATGACAGGGGTGGGGGTGAGGAGACCCAGTACTTC. It encodes CAISDDRGGGEETQYF.

This chain joins TRBV10-3 and TRBJ2-7; D possibly uses TRBD1 or TRBD2 (5 bases each). Trimming left V 3 bases short and J 2 bases short, with 26 bases between. From germline, CDR1 is ENHRY and CDR2 SYGVKD. The CDR3 is 19 residues long. CDR3 sequence: CAISDQLSGRLITTYEQYF. CDR3 sequence (DNA): TGTGCCATCAGTGACCAACTTTCGGGACGGCTGATTACTACCTACGAGCAGTACTTC.

This sequence joins TRBV7-2 and TRBJ2-5; 12 bases are a match to TRBD2. There are 18 residues in the CDR3. V lost 5 bases to trimming and J lost 3 bases; unmatched junction nucleotides: 13. The V gene's germline CDR1 is SGHTA and CDR2 FQGNSA. This CDR3 is CASSRGASGRAEEETQYF. The DNA for the CDR3 is TGTGCCAGCAGCCGCGGGGCTAGCGGGAGGGCCGAAGAAGAGACCCAGTACTTC.

CDR3: CASSFGQGSLSSYNSPLHF. The CDR3 DNA reads as TGTGCCAGCAGCTTCGGACAGGGAAGCTTGAGCTCCTATAATTCACCCCTCCACTTT. The chain has TRBV5-8 and TRBJ1-6; 8 bases agree with TRBD1. V shed 2 bases, J shed 0 bases, and the junction held 10 bases outside the gene matches. Germline V gene data show CDR1 as SGHTS and CDR2 as YDEGEE. This CDR3 region has 19 residues.

The V call is TRBV18, the J call TRBJ2-7; 7 bases are shared with TRBD2. Germline trimming cut 6 bases from V and 0 bases from J; bases unmatched to any gene: 5. The germline CDR1 and CDR2 sequences are KGHSH and LQKENI. CDR3 length: 14 residues. The DNA of the CDR3 is TGTGCCAGCTCTCGCGGGGGACTCTCCTACGAGCAGTACTTC. Its translation is CASSRGGLSYEQYF.

This chain links TRBV13 with TRBJ2-3; 7 bases agree with TRBD2. V shed 3 bases and J 0 bases; nucleotides not matched to a gene: 6. This CDR3 contains 16 residues. CDR1 and CDR2 from the germline V gene are PRHDT and FYEKMQ (reference sequence). CDR3 residues: CASSFLAGGSTDTQYF. The DNA of the CDR3 is TGTGCCAGCAGCTTCTTAGCGGGCGGGAGCACAGATACGCAGTATTTT.

This rearrangement joins TRBV2 to TRBJ2-7, with no clear D. Germline lookup yields CDR1 SNHLY and CDR2 FYNNEI. This CDR3 is 13 amino acids long. V was trimmed by 5 bases and J by 1 base, leaving 9 bases between them. CDR3 nucleotides: TGTGCCAGCAGTAGGGAACAGTCCTACGAGCAGTACTTC. This encodes CASSREQSYEQYF.

The rearrangement uses TRBV5-1 and TRBJ2-7; TRBD2 matches 11 bases. V was pared by 4 bases and J by 7 bases, with 13 bases of the junction left unmatched. The V gene's germline CDR1 is SGHRS and CDR2 YFSETQ. The CDR3 is 16 residues long. CDR3 in DNA: TGCGCCAGCAGCAAAACATATAGCGGGAGGGCAGGGGAGCAGTACTTC. It codes for CASSKTYSGRAGEQYF.

The chain has TRBV27 and TRBJ2-4, with TRBD2 identical over 8 bases. Germline loops: CDR1 MNHEY, CDR2 SMNVEV (reference sequence). The CDR3 totals 16 residues. J gave up 7 bases and V 6 bases, and 14 bases lay outside the gene matches. In DNA form, the CDR3 reads TGTGCCAGCAGGGAAATCGGCTCGGGGGGGTTGAACATTCAGTACTTC. This sequence encodes CASREIGSGGLNIQYF.

The chain has TRBV20-1 and TRBJ2-3; D gene ambiguous. Germline lookup yields CDR1 DFQATT and CDR2 SNEGSKA (reference sequence). Trimming pared 1 base from V and 10 bases from J, leaving 9 bases between. The CDR3 totals 11 residues. CDR3 sequence reads: CSARGPSAQYF. The CDR3 DNA reads TGCAGTGCTAGAGGCCCATCGGCGCAGTATTTT.

This clone has more than one count but fewer than ten. The V gene is TRBV30, the J gene TRBJ1-2; tentatively, D is TRBD1 (5 bases). CDR1 and CDR2 from the germline V gene are GTSNPN and SVGIG (reference sequence). This CDR3 contains 11 residues. Trimming removed 5 bases at V and 10 bases at J, with 14 bases between. CDR3: CAWARDGDYTF. CDR3 DNA: TGTGCCTGGGCCCGGGACGGGGACTACACCTTC.

The V call is TRBV7-2, the J call TRBJ2-2; D not resolved. Germline CDR1 and CDR2: SGHTA and FQGNSA. The CDR3 has 15 amino acids. V was cut by 4 bases and J by 6 bases, with 15 bases left in between. The DNA for the CDR3 is TGTGCCAGCAGCTGGTGGGCCTCCTCCCCCGGGGAGCTGTTTTTT. Translated, it gives CASSWWASSPGELFF.

The chain couples TRBV7-9 to TRBJ2-1; 13 nucleotides agree with TRBD2. This CDR3 has 17 amino acids. Looked up from germline, CDR1 is SEHNR and CDR2 is FQNEAQ (reference sequence). V trimming: 5 bases; J trimming: 2 bases; junction bases outside the gene matches: 6. CDR3 sequence reads: CASSPTSGGAPYNEQFF. CDR3 bases: TGTGCCAGCAGCCCTACTAGCGGGGGGGCCCCCTACAATGAGCAGTTCTTC.

The chain has TRBV12-3 or TRBV12-4 and TRBJ2-1; 12 bases match TRBD2. CDR3 size: 12 residues. Unmatched junction bases numbered 0, after V lost 8 bases and J lost 7 bases. The CDR3 DNA reads TGTGCCAGCGGACTAGCGGGGAATGAGCAGTTCTTC. Amino acid sequence: CASGLAGNEQFF.

The chain uses TRBV4-2 and TRBJ2-7, with 8 bases matching TRBD2. The junction had 6 bases not matched to a gene; V was cut back by 0 bases and J by 2 bases. The CDR3 extends over 16 amino acids. The germline gives CDR1 LGHNA, CDR2 YNFKEQ. CDR3: CASSQERLAPPYEQYF. The CDR3 DNA is TGTGCCAGCAGCCAAGAAAGACTAGCGCCGCCCTACGAGCAGTACTTC.

This clone was recorded only once. The rearrangement joins TRBV18 to TRBJ2-5; a weak D match, TRBD2 (6 bases). The CDR3 loop spans 13 amino acids. V shed 5 bases and J shed 1 base, with 8 bases lying between them. Germline values: CDR1 KGHSH, CDR2 LQKENI. Here the CDR3 reads CASSGGIQETQYF. The CDR3 DNA follows: TGTGCCAGCTCAGGGGGGATCCAAGAGACCCAGTACTTC. Full variable domain (missing parts from reference TRBV18 and TRBJ2-5): NAGVMQNPRHLVRRRGQEARLRCSPMKGHSHVYWYRQLPEEGLKFMVYLQKENIIDESGMPKERFSAEFPKEGPSILRIQQVVRGDSAAYFCASSGGIQETQYFGPGTRLLVL.

The table lists this clone with a few counts. The J gene is TRBJ2-7, the V gene TRBV9; no definite D call. This CDR3 spans 15 amino acids. Germline V CDR1 and CDR2: SGDLS, YYNGEE. V dropped 4 bases and J dropped 2 bases, with 16 bases sitting between them. The chain's CDR3 is CASSPRWGTPYEQYF. CDR3 coding DNA: TGTGCCAGCAGCCCCCGTTGGGGTACACCCTACGAGCAGTACTTC.

V gene TRBV18 combines with J gene TRBJ2-5, with 8 bases fitting TRBD1. Germline V gives CDR1 KGHSH, CDR2 LQKENI. The CDR3 length is 16 residues. With V trimmed by 4 bases and J by 1 base, 8 bases remained unmatched. Here the CDR3 reads CASSLTGTGIQETQYF. In DNA, the CDR3 is TGTGCCAGCTCACTAACCGGGACAGGCATCCAAGAGACCCAGTACTTC.

The chain carries TRBV20-1 and TRBJ1-1, with D uncertain. This CDR3 is 11 amino acids long. Germline-derived CDR1 and CDR2 are DFQATT and SNEGSKA (reference sequence). The DNA of the CDR3 is TGCAGCCTTATACCCACGCGGGTCGCTTTCTTT. Its protein is CSLIPTRVAFF.

The J gene is TRBJ2-5, the V gene TRBV9; D gene uncertain. CDR3 length: 15 amino acids. Germline-derived CDR1 and CDR2 are SGDLS and YYNGEE. V was shortened by 3 bases and J by 2 bases, with 14 bases between the two germline ends. CDR3 amino acids: CASSARKDSQETQYF. The CDR3 DNA reads as TGTGCCAGCAGCGCCCGAAAGGATTCACAAGAGACCCAGTACTTC.

This sequence joins TRBV11-1 and TRBJ2-1; D may be TRBD1 (7 bases). The V gene's germline CDR1 is SGHAT and CDR2 FQDESV (reference sequence). With 5 bases removed from V and 6 bases from J, the gap between germline ends came to 20 bases. The CDR3 loop spans 16 amino acids. The CDR3, as DNA: TGTGCCAGCAGCCTGGAGGGTCAGGGGGACGGCAATGAGCAGTTCTTC. Translating it yields CASSLEGQGDGNEQFF.

The V gene is TRBV6-1, the J gene TRBJ2-1; no clear D. Between the trimmed V and J ends, which lost 1 base and 12 bases, there was a span of 7 bases. Germline CDR1 is MNHNS and CDR2 is SASEGT. This CDR3 comprises 11 residues. CDR3 coding DNA: TGTGCCAGCAGTGAAGGGCTTGGGCAGTTCTTC. This gives the protein CASSEGLGQFF.

V gene TRBV29-1 combines with J gene TRBJ1-1, with D unresolved. The CDR3 is 13 amino acids. V was pared by 3 bases and J by 3 bases, with 11 bases between. Germline values: CDR1 SQVTM, CDR2 ANQGSEA. DNA for the CDR3: TGCAGCGTTGATAGAGATCCGGACACTGAAGCTTTCTTT. Translating gives CSVDRDPDTEAFF.

CDR3 DNA sequence: TGTGCCAGCAGCGACCACTGGACTAGTAACCAAGAGACCCAGTACTTC. Translating gives CASSDHWTSNQETQYF. The V call is TRBV7-9, the J call TRBJ2-5; 7 bases fit TRBD2. Germline V gives CDR1 SEHNR, CDR2 FQNEAQ (reference sequence). This CDR3 contains 16 residues. V was clipped by 5 bases and J by 0 bases; unmatched bases: 9.

The chain uses TRBV11-2 and TRBJ2-3; D remains ambiguous. The V end was cut by 1 base, the J end by 4 bases, with 12 bases between. This CDR3 is 15 amino acids long. Germline loops: CDR1 SGHAT, CDR2 FQNNGV. This CDR3 reads CASSLGWVRSDTQYF. DNA of the CDR3: TGTGCCAGCAGCTTAGGGTGGGTCCGGTCAGATACGCAGTATTTT.

The chain recombines TRBV11-3 with TRBJ2-7; 10 nucleotides agree with TRBD2. The CDR3 has 15 residues. Germline V gene lookup returns CDR1 SGHNT and CDR2 YENEEA. The V gene end was trimmed by 5 bases and the J gene end by 0 bases; junction bases not matched to a gene: 4. CDR3 nucleotide sequence: TGTGCCAGCAGCAATCGACTAGCGGGCTCCTACGAGCAGTACTTC. This encodes CASSNRLAGSYEQYF.

V usage is TRBV5-6 and J usage is TRBJ2-3, with D hard to call. V was cut by 0 bases and J by 6 bases, with 20 bases left in between. The germline V gene has CDR1 SGHDT and CDR2 YYEEEE. The CDR3 has 17 residues. The DNA for the CDR3 is TGTGCCAGCAGCTTGGCCTCGAGGCAGCACGACATGGATACGCAGTATTTT. Residues: CASSLASRQHDMDTQYF.

This chain uses TRBV6-1 with TRBJ1-2; 7 bases are shared with TRBD1. CDR3 length equals 14 residues. Germline CDR1 and CDR2: MNHNS and SASEGT. V gave up 3 bases and J gave up 3 bases; unmatched junction bases: 4. The CDR3 DNA reads as TGTGCCAGCAGTGAGGGACAGTCCTACTATGGCTACACCTTC. As protein: CASSEGQSYYGYTF.